The clone carrying this TCR beta chain was seen ten or more times. This entry comes from a study of early T cells in non-severe SARS-CoV-2 infection. Looking at the study overall: Chains were unpaired, as sequencing was done on bulk RNA from unsorted whole blood.

Per the germline V gene, CDR1 is LNHDA and CDR2 is SQIVND (reference sequence). The CDR3 loop spans 13 amino acids. V shed 8 bases, J shed 2 bases, and the junction held 2 bases outside the gene matches. Attachment of unique molecular identifiers was made to individual cDNA molecules. TCRdb itself ran the 5' RACE reads through MiXCR, one entry per CDR3 protein. The sample shows tens of thousands of distinct CDR3 sequences, approximately 5.4% of them seen only once. The clonotype was recovered from an adult who was a healthcare worker with PCR-confirmed SARS-CoV-2 infection or an uninfected control (not recorded which). The V and J genes are TRBV19 and TRBJ1-5, with 8 bases fitting TRBD1. Material: whole blood, obtained at baseline. The CDR3 DNA follows: TGTGCCAGTTGGGACAGGCGCAATCAGCCCCAGCATTTT. Translated, it gives CASWDRRNQPQHF.